A selection of T cell receptor beta chains follows, all from one sample in a study of blood T cell repertoires in COVID-19. Assay used: immunoSEQ multiplex PCR; TCRdb lists only in-frame clones, some missing. The sample has roughly 52,000 clones, approximately 90% seen once. Material: peripheral blood. The source is a middle-aged man with COVID-19, enrolled during active disease. CDR3s include the opening cysteine and the closing phenylalanine or tryptophan. D genes are given only for firm matches. For some rows the clone size is stated as once, few or many, or as a class when expanded; others skip it.

TRBV6-5	once	-	TRBJ1-4	TGTGCCAGCAGGGGAAGGACAGAAAATGAAAAACTGTTTTTT	CASRGRTENEKLFF
TRBV15	-	-	TRBJ1-4	TGTGCCACCAGCAGTGCGGGGATGGGGTCTAATGAAAAACTGTTTTTT	CATSSAGMGSNEKLFF
TRBV6-1	-	TRBD2	TRBJ2-7	TGTGCCAGCAGTGAGCCGGGGGGGCAGGCCTCCTACGAGCAGTACTTC	CASSEPGGQASYEQYF
TRBV5-1	-	-	TRBJ1-4	TGCGCCAGCAGCTCCAATTCAGGGTGGGCTAATGAAAAACTGTTTTTT	CASSSNSGWANEKLFF
TRBV18	-	-	TRBJ1-5	TGTGCCAGCTCCGGTAGCCAAAATCAGCCCCAGCATTTT	CASSGSQNQPQHF
TRBV11-2	-	TRBD2	TRBJ2-7	TGTGCCAGCAGCTTAAGCGGGGGAGAATATTACTTC	CASSLSGGEYYF
TRBV27	-	TRBD1	TRBJ1-5	TGTGCCAGCAGAAGAACCGGGACAGGCTATCAGCCCCAGCATTTT	CASRRTGTGYQPQHF
TRBV7-2	-	TRBD2	TRBJ2-7	TGTGCCAGCAGCCCTAGCGGGAGGACCCCCTACGAGCAGTACTTC	CASSPSGRTPYEQYF
TRBV4-1	-	TRBD1	TRBJ2-7	TGCGCCAGCAGCCCGACGGTACAGGGGCCCGAGCAGTACTTC	CASSPTVQGPEQYF
TRBV9	once	-	TRBJ2-2	TGTGCCAGCAGCCTTGAACTAGCGAACACCGGGGAGCTGTTTTTT	CASSLELANTGELFF
TRBV19	-	TRBD2	TRBJ2-3	TGTGCCAGTAAGGCTAGCGGAGATACGCAGTATTTT	CASKASGDTQYF
TRBV27	-	-	TRBJ2-2	TGTGCCAGCAGCCCAGGGATGAACACCGGGGAGCTGTTTTTT	CASSPGMNTGELFF
TRBV2	many	TRBD2	TRBJ2-7	TGTGCCAGCCACTCTCGGGGGGGCCCCTACGAGCAGTACTTC	CASHSRGGPYEQYF
TRBV27	-	TRBD1	TRBJ2-1	TGTGCCAGCAGTCCCCTGATCAGGGCCCGACAGGGAGTCTACAATGAGCAGTTCTTC	CASSPLIRARQGVYNEQFF
TRBV27	-	-	TRBJ2-3	TGTGCCAGCAGTAGGGGGTGGGATACGCAGTATTTT	CASSRGWDTQYF
TRBV27	-	-	TRBJ2-1	TGTGCCAGCAATCCATTAGGGGCGAGCTCCTACAATGAGCAGTTCTTC	CASNPLGASSYNEQFF
TRBV19	once	TRBD2	TRBJ2-1	TGTGCCAGTAGCTTCGGGGGGAGCTCCTACAATGAGCAGTTCTTC	CASSFGGSSYNEQFF
TRBV13	-	-	TRBJ2-1	TGTGCCAGCAGCTTAAGGGGCACATACAATGAGCAGTTCTTC	CASSLRGTYNEQFF
TRBV12-5	-	-	TRBJ1-4	TGTGCATCACGGGGGGCTAATGAAAAACTGTTTTTT	CASRGANEKLFF
TRBV30	-	TRBD2	TRBJ2-3	TGTGCCTGGAGTGTAGGGACTAGCGGGGGGGCCCGTGATACGCAGTATTTT	CAWSVGTSGGARDTQYF
TRBV14	-	-	TRBJ1-6	TGTGCCAGCAGCCAAGAATCGGCCGGCGGGCCCCTCCACTTT	CASSQESAGGPLHF
TRBV28	-	TRBD1	TRBJ1-2	TGTGCCAGCAGGGCACAGGGGGCCGGAAACTATGGCTACACCTTC	CASRAQGAGNYGYTF
TRBV7-3	few	TRBD2	TRBJ2-2	TGTGCCAGCTCGCGACTAGCTACTTCCACCGGGGAGCTGTTTTTT	CASSRLATSTGELFF
TRBV5-1	-	-	TRBJ2-5	TGCGCCAGCAGGGGAGGCGAGACCCAGTACTTC	CASRGGETQYF
TRBV11-2	-	TRBD1	TRBJ1-1	TGTGCCAGCAGCTTAGAAGGACAGGTTAAGAACACTGAAGCTTTCTTT	CASSLEGQVKNTEAFF
TRBV3-1/TRBV3-2	-	-	TRBJ2-2	TGTGCCAGCAGCCAACAGGGAACCGGGGAGCTGTTTTTT	CASSQQGTGELFF
TRBV5-6	-	-	TRBJ2-3	TGTGCCAGCAGCTTAGTGGACGATTGGACTAGCACAGATACGCAGTATTTT	CASSLVDDWTSTDTQYF
TRBV12-3/TRBV12-4	-	-	TRBJ2-2	TGTGCCAGCAGTTCTCCCGCCGGGGAGCTGTTTTTT	CASSSPAGELFF
TRBV7-8	-	-	TRBJ2-2	TGTGCCAGCTTTACGGGGACCGGGGAGCTGTTTTTT	CASFTGTGELFF
TRBV7-9	once	-	TRBJ1-1	TGTGCCAGCAGCTTAGGACAGCCTCTACGGGCTTTCTTT	CASSLGQPLRAFF
TRBV20-1	-	-	TRBJ2-7	TGCAGTGCTAGTAGCGGAGAGGCTTACGAGCAGTACTTC	CSASSGEAYEQYF
TRBV5-1	-	-	TRBJ2-3	TGCGCCAGCAGCTTGGCCCCCTATGATACGCAGTATTTT	CASSLAPYDTQYF
TRBV6-4	-	-	TRBJ2-3	TGTGCCAGCAGTGACTCGGCCCGTCGGGAGCGGACAAAAATGACAGATACGCAGTATTTT	CASSDSARRERTKMTDTQYF
TRBV5-5	-	TRBD1	TRBJ2-7	TGTGCCAGCAGCCCAGACAGGGGTGGATCCTACGAGCAGTACTTC	CASSPDRGGSYEQYF
TRBV5-6	-	TRBD1	TRBJ2-7	TGTGCCAGCAGCGGAGGGACAGGGCTCCTTCGGATCTACGAGCAGTACTTC	CASSGGTGLLRIYEQYF
TRBV7-8	-	-	TRBJ2-1	TGTGCCAGCAGCTACCCCCGGACTAAAACTGGGGATGAGCAGTTCTTC	CASSYPRTKTGDEQFF
TRBV5-1	-	TRBD1	TRBJ1-6	TGCGCCAGCAGCTTGTCCGGGACAGATCTAAATTCACCCCTCCACTTT	CASSLSGTDLNSPLHF
TRBV5-1	-	-	TRBJ1-2	TGCGCCAGCAGCTTGGAGGCAGGGCACGGCTACACCTTC	CASSLEAGHGYTF
TRBV5-1	-	-	TRBJ2-3	TGCGCCAGCAGGGGGGGGCGGTACACAGATACGCAGTATTTT	CASRGGRYTDTQYF
TRBV5-4	-	-	TRBJ2-2	TGTGCCAGCGCTCTAATAGGTTCCGGGACCGGGGAGCTGTTTTTT	CASALIGSGTGELFF
TRBV24-1	-	-	TRBJ2-1	TGTGCCACCCATGACAAGGGGGAGAGAGGTTTCAATGAGCAGTTCTTC	CATHDKGERGFNEQFF
TRBV3-1/TRBV3-2	-	TRBD1	TRBJ1-4	TGTGCCAGCAGCCCGGCAGGGGGCACTAATGAAAAACTGTTTTTT	CASSPAGGTNEKLFF
TRBV5-1	-	-	TRBJ1-1	TGCGCCAGCAGCTTGAAGACAGGCGGCGACACTGAAGCTTTCTTT	CASSLKTGGDTEAFF
TRBV29-1	-	-	TRBJ1-2	TGCAGCGCTGGGTCGGGCGGGTATGGCTACACCTTC	CSAGSGGYGYTF
TRBV28	-	-	TRBJ2-3	TGTGCCAGCGGTCAGGTTAGCACAGATACGCAGTATTTT	CASGQVSTDTQYF
TRBV6-5	-	-	TRBJ1-1	TGTGCCAGCAGGGCCATTACAAAGAACACTGAAGCTTTCTTT	CASRAITKNTEAFF
TRBV2	once	TRBD1	TRBJ2-7	TGTGCCAGCAGAGGACAGGGGTACGAGCAGTACTTC	CASRGQGYEQYF
TRBV3-1/TRBV3-2	-	-	TRBJ2-7	TGTGCCAGCAGCCACGGACACGTCAACTACTACGAGCAGTACTTC	CASSHGHVNYYEQYF
TRBV7-9	-	-	TRBJ2-5	TGTGCCAGCAGCATCGGACAGCAAGAGACCCAGTACTTC	CASSIGQQETQYF
TRBV5-1	-	TRBD1	TRBJ1-2	TGCGCCAGCAGCCCTAGGACAGGTGTTACTAACTATGGCTACACCTTC	CASSPRTGVTNYGYTF
TRBV30	-	-	TRBJ1-5	TGTGCCTGGACCCCCGGGTCGGGCAATCAGCCCCAGCATTTT	CAWTPGSGNQPQHF
TRBV1	-	-	TRBJ2-3	TGCACCAGCAGCCAAGCGGGGACTAGCGGGGGGGTCGGCACAGATACGCAGTATTTT	CTSSQAGTSGGVGTDTQYF
TRBV6-2/TRBV6-3	-	-	TRBJ1-2	TGTGCCAGCAGTAAACCGACAGATTCCTCTTATGGCTACACCTTC	CASSKPTDSSYGYTF
TRBV12-5	-	TRBD2	TRBJ2-3	TGTGCTAGTGGTTTGGTACGGGTAGGGGGAATAGCGGGAGGCCCCCCGCCAGATACGCAGTATTTT	CASGLVRVGGIAGGPPPDTQYF
TRBV12-2	-	-	TRBJ2-5	TGTGCAAGTCGACTAACTAATACAGGAAGACAAGAGACCCAGTACTTC	CASRLTNTGRQETQYF
TRBV3-1/TRBV3-2	-	TRBD1	TRBJ2-3	TGTGCCAGCAGCCAAGGGGGGGGACAGGGCGTCACAGATACGCAGTATTTT	CASSQGGGQGVTDTQYF
TRBV21-1	-	-	TRBJ2-2	TGTGCCAGCAGCATACGGGACGGGGGAGGCGGGGAGCTGTTTTTT	CASSIRDGGGGELFF
TRBV6-5	-	TRBD1	TRBJ1-1	TGTGCCAGCAGTTTGAGGGGGCCGAACGGGAACACTGAAGCTTTCTTT	CASSLRGPNGNTEAFF
TRBV7-9	-	TRBD1	TRBJ2-7	TGTGCCAGCAGCTTTGACAGGGGCCCGGCCTACGAGCAGTACTTC	CASSFDRGPAYEQYF